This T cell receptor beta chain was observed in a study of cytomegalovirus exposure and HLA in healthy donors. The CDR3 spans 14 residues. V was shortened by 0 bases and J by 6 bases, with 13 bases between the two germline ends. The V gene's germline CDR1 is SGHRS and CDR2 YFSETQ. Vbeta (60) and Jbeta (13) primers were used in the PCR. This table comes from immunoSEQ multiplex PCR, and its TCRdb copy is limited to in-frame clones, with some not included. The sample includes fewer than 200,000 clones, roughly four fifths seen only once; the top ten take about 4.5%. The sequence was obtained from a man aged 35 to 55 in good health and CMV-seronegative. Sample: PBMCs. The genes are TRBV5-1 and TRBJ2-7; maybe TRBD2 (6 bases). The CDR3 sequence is CASSLAEGSVEQYF. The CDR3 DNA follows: TGCGCCAGCAGCTTGGCGGAGGGTTCGGTCGAGCAGTACTTC.